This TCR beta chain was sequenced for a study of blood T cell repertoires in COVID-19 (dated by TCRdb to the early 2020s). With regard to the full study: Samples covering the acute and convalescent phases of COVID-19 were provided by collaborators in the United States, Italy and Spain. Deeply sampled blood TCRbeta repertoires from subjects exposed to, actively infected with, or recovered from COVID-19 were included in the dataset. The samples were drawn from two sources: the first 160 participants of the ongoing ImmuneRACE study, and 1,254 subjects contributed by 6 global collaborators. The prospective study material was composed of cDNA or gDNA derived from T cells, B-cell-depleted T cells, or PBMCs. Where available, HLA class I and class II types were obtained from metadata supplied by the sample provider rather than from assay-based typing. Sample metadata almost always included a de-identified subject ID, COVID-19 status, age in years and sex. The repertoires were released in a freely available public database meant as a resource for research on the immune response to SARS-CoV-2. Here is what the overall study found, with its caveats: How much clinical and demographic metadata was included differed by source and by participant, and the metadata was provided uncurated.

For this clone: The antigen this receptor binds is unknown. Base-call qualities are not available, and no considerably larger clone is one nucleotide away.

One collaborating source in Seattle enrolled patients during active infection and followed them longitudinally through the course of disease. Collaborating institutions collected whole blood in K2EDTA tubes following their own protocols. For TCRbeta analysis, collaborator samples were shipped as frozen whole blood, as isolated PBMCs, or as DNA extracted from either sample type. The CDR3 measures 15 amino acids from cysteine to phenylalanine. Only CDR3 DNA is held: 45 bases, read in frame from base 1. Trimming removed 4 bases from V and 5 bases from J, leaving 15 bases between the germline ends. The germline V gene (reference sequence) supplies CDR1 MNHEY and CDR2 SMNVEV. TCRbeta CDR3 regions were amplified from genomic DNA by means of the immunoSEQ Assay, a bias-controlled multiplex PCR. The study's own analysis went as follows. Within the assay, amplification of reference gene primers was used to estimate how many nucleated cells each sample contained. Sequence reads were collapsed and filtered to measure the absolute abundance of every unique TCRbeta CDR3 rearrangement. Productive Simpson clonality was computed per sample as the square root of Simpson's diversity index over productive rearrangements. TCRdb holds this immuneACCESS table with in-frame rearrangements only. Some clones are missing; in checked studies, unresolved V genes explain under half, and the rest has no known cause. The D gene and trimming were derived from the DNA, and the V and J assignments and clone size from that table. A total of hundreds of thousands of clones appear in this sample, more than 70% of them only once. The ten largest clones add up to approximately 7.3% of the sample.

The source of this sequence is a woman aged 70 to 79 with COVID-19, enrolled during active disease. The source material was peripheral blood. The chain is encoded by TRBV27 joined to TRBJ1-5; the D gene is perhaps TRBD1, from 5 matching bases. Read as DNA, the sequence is TGTGCCAGCAGTTCCGGGGGGTGGGACGATCAGCCCCAGCATTTT. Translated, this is CASSSGGWDDQPQHF.